The clone carrying this TCR beta chain was seen only a few times. Its cognate antigen is unknown. Treatment reported: oral pan-JAK inhibitor, 5-10 mg twice daily. Specimens obtained from alopecia areata patients comprised lesional scalp punch biopsies and peripheral blood. The record originates from a study of CD8+ T cells in alopecia areata. Whole-study results and caveats: Alphabeta T cells residing in normal skin are also sequenced in scalp samples.

In each case, RNA was isolated and then reverse transcribed into cDNA as the sequencing template. Libraries were prepared by immunoSEQ multiplex PCR; TCRdb keeps only in-frame clonotypes and omits some of them. The sample shows about 42,000 clones, roughly two thirds of them seen only once. V lost 5 bases, J lost 1 base, and 12 bases lay in between. This CDR3 region has 15 residues. Per the germline V gene, CDR1 is SGDLS and CDR2 is YYNGEE. The starting material was CD8+ T cells sorted from blood, obtained at week 4, from a patient treated with tofacitinib. This sequence originates from a human donor with alopecia areata. The chain has TRBV9 and TRBJ2-2; D might be TRBD1 (6 bases). CDR3 sequence: CASSDTGKNTGELFF. In DNA, the CDR3 is TGTGCCAGCAGTGACACAGGGAAGAACACCGGGGAGCTGTTTTTT.